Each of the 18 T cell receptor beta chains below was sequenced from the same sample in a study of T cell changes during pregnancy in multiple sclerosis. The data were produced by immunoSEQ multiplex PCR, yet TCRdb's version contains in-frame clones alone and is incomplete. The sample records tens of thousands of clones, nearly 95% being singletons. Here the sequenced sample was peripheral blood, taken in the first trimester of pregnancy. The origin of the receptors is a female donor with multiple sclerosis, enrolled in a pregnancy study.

For the CDR3, the DNA is TGTGCCTGGAGTGTGGCCGAGGGGCTGTTTTTT. Encoded protein: CAWSVAEGLFF. The chain employs TRBV30 and TRBJ2-2; a weak D match, TRBD2 (5 bases). Germline V CDR1 and CDR2: GTSNPN, SVGIG (reference sequence). The V gene lost 0 bases and the J gene lost 13 bases, with 9 bases spanning the gap. The CDR3 is 11 amino acids.

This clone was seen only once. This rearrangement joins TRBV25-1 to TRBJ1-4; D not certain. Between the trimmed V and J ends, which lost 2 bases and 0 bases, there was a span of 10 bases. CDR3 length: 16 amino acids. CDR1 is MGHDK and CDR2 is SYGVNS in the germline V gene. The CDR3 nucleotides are TGTGCCAGCAGTGAACCAGACGGGGCAACTAATGAAAAACTGTTTTTT. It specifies CASSEPDGATNEKLFF.

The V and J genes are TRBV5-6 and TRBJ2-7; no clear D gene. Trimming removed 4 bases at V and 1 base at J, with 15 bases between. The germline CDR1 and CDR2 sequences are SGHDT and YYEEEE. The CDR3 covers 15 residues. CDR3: CASSPGRLRSYEQYF. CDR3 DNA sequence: TGTGCCAGCAGCCCCGGTCGGTTGCGGTCCTACGAGCAGTACTTC.

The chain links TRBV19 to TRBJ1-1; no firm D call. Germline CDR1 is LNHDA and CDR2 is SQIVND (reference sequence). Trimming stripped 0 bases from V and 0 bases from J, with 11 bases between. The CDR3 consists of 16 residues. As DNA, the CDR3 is TGTGCCAGTAGTATAGATACGAGAGTGGTGAACACTGAAGCTTTCTTT. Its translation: CASSIDTRVVNTEAFF.

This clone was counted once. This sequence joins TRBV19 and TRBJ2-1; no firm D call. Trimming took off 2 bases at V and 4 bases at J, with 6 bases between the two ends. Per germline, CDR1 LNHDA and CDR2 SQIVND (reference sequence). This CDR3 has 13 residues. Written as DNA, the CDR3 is TGTGCCAGTAGTATATCCCAATACAATGAGCAGTTCTTC. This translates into CASSISQYNEQFF.

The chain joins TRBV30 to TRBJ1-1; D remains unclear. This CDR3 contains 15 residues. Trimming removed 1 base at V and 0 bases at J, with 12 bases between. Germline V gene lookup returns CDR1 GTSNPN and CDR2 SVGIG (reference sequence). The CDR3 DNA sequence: TGTGCCTGGAGTGCCCTACAGACGATGAACACTGAAGCTTTCTTT. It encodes CAWSALQTMNTEAFF.

CDR3 bases: TGCAGCGTTACCACTCCGCCCGGGTATGGCTACACCTTC. It translates to CSVTTPPGYGYTF. This chain links TRBV29-1 with TRBJ1-2; no clear D. CDR3 size: 13 residues. The germline V gene has CDR1 SQVTM and CDR2 ANQGSEA. Trimming shortened V by 5 bases and J by 5 bases, and 15 bases separated the two germline ends.

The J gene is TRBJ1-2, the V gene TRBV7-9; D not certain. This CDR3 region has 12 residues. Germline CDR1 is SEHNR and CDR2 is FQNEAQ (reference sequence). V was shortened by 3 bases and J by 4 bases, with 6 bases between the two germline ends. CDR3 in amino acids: CASSFPGYGYTF. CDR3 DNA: TGTGCCAGCAGCTTTCCCGGCTATGGCTACACCTTC.

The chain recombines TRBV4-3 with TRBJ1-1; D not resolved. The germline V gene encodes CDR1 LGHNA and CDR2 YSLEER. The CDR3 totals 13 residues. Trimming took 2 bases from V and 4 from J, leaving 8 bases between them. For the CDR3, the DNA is TGCGCCAGCAGCCAACGAACGGGCACTGAAGCTTTCTTT. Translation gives CASSQRTGTEAFF.

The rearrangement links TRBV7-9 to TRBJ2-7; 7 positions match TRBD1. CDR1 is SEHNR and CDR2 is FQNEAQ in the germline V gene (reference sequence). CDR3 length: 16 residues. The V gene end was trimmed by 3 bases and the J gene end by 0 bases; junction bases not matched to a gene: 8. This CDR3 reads CASSFSTGASSYEQYF. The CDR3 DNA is TGTGCCAGCAGCTTCTCTACAGGGGCCAGCTCCTACGAGCAGTACTTC.

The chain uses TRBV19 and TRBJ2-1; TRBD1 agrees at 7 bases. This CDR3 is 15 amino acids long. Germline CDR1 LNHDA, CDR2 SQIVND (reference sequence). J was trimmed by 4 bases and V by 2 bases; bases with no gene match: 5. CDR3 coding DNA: TGTGCCAGTAGTATACTACAGGGGCAATACAATGAGCAGTTCTTC. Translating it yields CASSILQGQYNEQFF. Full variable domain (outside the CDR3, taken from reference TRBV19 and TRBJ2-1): DGGITQSPKYLFRKEGQNVTLSCEQNLNHDAMYWYRQDPGQGLRLIYYSQIVNDFQKGDIAEGYSVSREKKESFPLTVTSAQKNPTAFYLCASSILQGQYNEQFFGPGTRLTVL.

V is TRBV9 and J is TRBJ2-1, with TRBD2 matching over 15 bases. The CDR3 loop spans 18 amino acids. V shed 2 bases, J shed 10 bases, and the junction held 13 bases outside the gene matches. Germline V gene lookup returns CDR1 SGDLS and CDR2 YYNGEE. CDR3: CASSVGTSGGLLLGEQFF. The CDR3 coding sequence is TGTGCCAGCAGCGTCGGGACTAGCGGGGGGCTGCTACTGGGGGAGCAGTTCTTC.

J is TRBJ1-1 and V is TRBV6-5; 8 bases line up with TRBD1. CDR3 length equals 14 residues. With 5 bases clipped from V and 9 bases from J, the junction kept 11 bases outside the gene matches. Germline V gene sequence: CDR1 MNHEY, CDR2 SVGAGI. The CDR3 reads CASSRDLGQGQAFF. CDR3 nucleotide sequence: TGTGCCAGCAGTCGGGATCTTGGACAGGGACAAGCTTTCTTT.

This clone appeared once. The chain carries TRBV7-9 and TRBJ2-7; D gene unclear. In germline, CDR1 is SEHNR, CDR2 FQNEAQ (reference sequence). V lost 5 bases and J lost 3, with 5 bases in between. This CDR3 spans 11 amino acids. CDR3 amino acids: CASSPVYEQYF. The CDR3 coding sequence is TGTGCCAGCAGCCCAGTCTACGAGCAGTACTTC.

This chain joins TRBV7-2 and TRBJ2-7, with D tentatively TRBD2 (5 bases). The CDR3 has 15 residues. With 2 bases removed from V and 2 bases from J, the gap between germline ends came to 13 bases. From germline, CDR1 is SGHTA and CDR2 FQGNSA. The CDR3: CASSLSRETPYEQYF. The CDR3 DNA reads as TGTGCCAGCAGCTTAAGTAGGGAGACCCCCTACGAGCAGTACTTC.

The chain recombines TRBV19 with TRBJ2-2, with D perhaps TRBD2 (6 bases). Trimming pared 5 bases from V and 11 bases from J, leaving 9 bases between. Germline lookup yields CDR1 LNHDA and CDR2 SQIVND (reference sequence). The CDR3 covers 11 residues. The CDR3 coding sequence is TGTGCCAGTAGTCGGAGGGCAGAGCTGTTTTTT. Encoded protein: CASSRRAELFF.

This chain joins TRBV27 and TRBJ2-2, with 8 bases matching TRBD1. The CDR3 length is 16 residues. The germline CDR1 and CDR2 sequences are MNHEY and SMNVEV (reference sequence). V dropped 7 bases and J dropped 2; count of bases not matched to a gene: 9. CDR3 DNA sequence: TGTGCCAGCACCCCTAGGACAGGGTTAAACACCGGGGAGCTGTTTTTT. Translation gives CASTPRTGLNTGELFF.

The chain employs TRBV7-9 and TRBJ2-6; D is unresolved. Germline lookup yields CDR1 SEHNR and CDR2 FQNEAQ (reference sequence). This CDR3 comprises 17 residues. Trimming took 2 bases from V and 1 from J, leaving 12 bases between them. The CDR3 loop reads CASSLNLGVSGANVLTF. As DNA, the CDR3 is TGTGCCAGCAGCTTAAATCTCGGAGTGTCTGGGGCCAACGTCCTGACTTTC.